Sequencing of this TCR beta chain was carried out in a study of T cell responses to AZD1222 COVID-19 vaccine. Study-level information: Both about-4-week and about-12-week second-dose recipients were combined.

Profiled with immunoSEQ multiplex PCR; TCRdb holds only in-frame clones, not every one. Of roughly 160,000 clones in the sample, 91% were seen once. Overall study findings and caveats: Compared with day 0, the breadth and depth of the Spike-specific TCR repertoire rose significantly after two doses of AZD1222.

To note about this clone: As yet, its antigen is unknown.

V lost 6 bases and J lost 5; bases outside the gene matches: 4. The germline gives CDR1 MDHEN, CDR2 SYDVKM. The CDR3 runs 13 residues. The chain uses TRBV28 and TRBJ1-1, with 9 bases matching TRBD1. The sample in question was peripheral blood, obtained on day 0 of AZD1222 vaccination. This TCR was sampled from an adult in good health. The CDR3 loop is CASRPTGGTEAFF. In DNA, the CDR3 is TGTGCCAGCAGACCGACAGGGGGGACTGAAGCTTTCTTT.